These T cell receptor beta chains were read from a single sample in a study of shared clonotypes between healthy human individuals. Assay: immunoSEQ multiplex PCR; the TCRdb copy retains only in-frame clones and omits some. The table lists over a million clones, around 98.5% of them singletons. Sequencing was performed on naive CD4+ T cells sorted from blood. The receptor set was obtained from a man aged 30 to 45 in good health. The CDR3 runs from the conserved cysteine through the conserved F or W.

v_gene: TRBV5-4
CDR3aa: CASSSRDTYTGELFF

v_gene: TRBV28
CDR3aa: CASRGNSYNEQFF

v_gene: TRBV6-5
CDR3aa: CASKGGRRYNEQFF

v_gene: TRBV9
CDR3aa: CASSVTPGQRIANTGELFF

v_gene: TRBV5-1
CDR3aa: CASSLAPGPGETQYF

v_gene: TRBV5-1
CDR3aa: CASSYPGQLNNEQFF

v_gene: TRBV15
CDR3aa: CATSRDLGDTGELFF

v_gene: TRBV13
CDR3aa: CASSLPGRSYNEQFF

v_gene: TRBV18
CDR3aa: CASSPGESQPQHF

v_gene: TRBV30
CDR3aa: CAWMNSGSTHEQFF

v_gene: TRBV5-1
CDR3aa: CASSLGTPPYEQYF

v_gene: TRBV6-5
CDR3aa: CASSYSAVNQPQHF

v_gene: TRBV9
CDR3aa: CASSMGQGQYNEQFF

v_gene: TRBV2
CDR3aa: CASSEQTPGNQPQHF

v_gene: TRBV11-3
CDR3aa: CASSLPGQNFQETQYF

v_gene: TRBV28
CDR3aa: CASKGQGEAFF

v_gene: TRBV6-6
CDR3aa: CASSATGLLSQPQHF

v_gene: TRBV5-1
CDR3aa: CASSYGANVLTF

v_gene: TRBV10-1
CDR3aa: CASSLPTTGELFF

v_gene: TRBV28
CDR3aa: CASSSKKGRHHPQHF

v_gene: TRBV5-1
CDR3aa: CASSLESLASEQYF

v_gene: TRBV5-1
CDR3aa: CASSLADRYYGYTF

v_gene: TRBV4-3
CDR3aa: CASSQALTGELFF

v_gene: TRBV19
CDR3aa: CASTHLAGGRGANVLTF

v_gene: TRBV5-1
CDR3aa: CASSKDLPTYEQYF

v_gene: TRBV10-2
CDR3aa: CASSALPYEQYF

v_gene: TRBV6-5
CDR3aa: CASSRTGTYGYTF

v_gene: TRBV30
CDR3aa: CAWSTGISYEQYF

v_gene: TRBV28
CDR3aa: CASSLFAQRGEAFF

v_gene: TRBV7-9
CDR3aa: CASSEGLAGRSSYNEQFF

v_gene: TRBV29-1
CDR3aa: CSVRSGLVNSNEQFF

v_gene: TRBV7-2
CDR3aa: CASSFVVGETQYF

v_gene: TRBV5-1
CDR3aa: CASSGEGGPQHF

v_gene: TRBV5-1
CDR3aa: CASSDPGRESYEQYF

v_gene: TRBV11-2
CDR3aa: CASSLNRPYRESNTGELFF

v_gene: TRBV19
CDR3aa: CASSIIAGGTGELFF

v_gene: TRBV7-9
CDR3aa: CASRAGGDGNQPQHF

v_gene: TRBV10-3
CDR3aa: CAISESLTTGGNEQFF

v_gene: TRBV14
CDR3aa: CASSQVSGAPREQYF

v_gene: TRBV4-1
CDR3aa: CASSQWAGRRHEQFF

v_gene: TRBV7-2
CDR3aa: CASSPKGAGANVLTF

v_gene: TRBV2
CDR3aa: CASSPQTGQNYGYTF

v_gene: TRBV5-4
CDR3aa: CASSFGVSGTSLGELFF

v_gene: TRBV5-4
CDR3aa: CASTPTGTSGRSDTQYF

v_gene: TRBV5-4
CDR3aa: CASSGNPGLAKSPQETQYF

v_gene: TRBV7-8
CDR3aa: CASSRTRTETYEQYF

v_gene: TRBV18
CDR3aa: CASSPQDGNTGELFF

v_gene: TRBV6-1
CDR3aa: CATSLTGHRHEQYF

v_gene: TRBV27
CDR3aa: CASSPGLAGTYEQYF

v_gene: TRBV4-1
CDR3aa: CASSQGIGGRGVGAKNIQYF

v_gene: TRBV6-5
CDR3aa: CASRDPGQNYGYTF

v_gene: TRBV5-1
CDR3aa: CASSLELAGADEQFF

v_gene: TRBV23-1
CDR3aa: CASSQSEAGSRETQYF

v_gene: TRBV5-8
CDR3aa: CASSLGRGSGEKLFF